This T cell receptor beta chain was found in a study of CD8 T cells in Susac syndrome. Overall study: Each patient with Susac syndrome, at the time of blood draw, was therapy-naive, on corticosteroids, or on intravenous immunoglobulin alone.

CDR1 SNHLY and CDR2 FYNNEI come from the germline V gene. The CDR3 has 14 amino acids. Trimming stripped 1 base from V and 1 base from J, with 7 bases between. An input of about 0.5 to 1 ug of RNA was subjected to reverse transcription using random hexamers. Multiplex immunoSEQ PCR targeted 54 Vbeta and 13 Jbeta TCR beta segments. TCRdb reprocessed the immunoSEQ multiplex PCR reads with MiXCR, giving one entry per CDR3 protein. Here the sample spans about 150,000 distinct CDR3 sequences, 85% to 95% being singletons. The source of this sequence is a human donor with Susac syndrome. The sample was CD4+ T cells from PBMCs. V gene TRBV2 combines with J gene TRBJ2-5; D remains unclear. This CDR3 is CASSEVTIQETQYF. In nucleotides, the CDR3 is TGTGCCAGCAGTGAAGTAACTATCCAAGAGACCCAGTACTTC.